This is a list of T cell receptor beta chains from one sample in a study of T cell responses to AZD1222 COVID-19 vaccine. Here immunoSEQ multiplex PCR was the method, and the copy in TCRdb shows in-frame clones only, minus some. The table records 150,000 to 200,000 clones, about 90% of them present only once. The sequences come from peripheral blood, collected 28 days after the second AZD1222 dose. The receptors were gathered from an adult who received the AZD1222 COVID-19 vaccine. Each CDR3 is given without its conserved first and last residue. A D gene is named only where the DNA matches it firmly.

d_call	j_call	v_call	cdr3_aa
.	TRBJ1-2	TRBV18	ASSPRRSRGPADYGYT
.	TRBJ1-5	TRBV4-1	ASSRDGQSNQPQH
.	TRBJ1-1	TRBV5-1	ASSLYPGSNTEAF
TRBD1	TRBJ1-3	TRBV7-3	ASSPGQAYGNTIY
.	TRBJ2-7	TRBV28	ASSSGARALGQY
.	TRBJ1-4	TRBV23-1	ASSQPPKGETNEKLF
TRBD2	TRBJ2-1	TRBV24-1	ATSDKTSGKDNEQF
.	TRBJ1-5	TRBV7-9	ASSLAALPTGSNQPQH
.	TRBJ1-3	TRBV6-5	ASSYVTPYSGNTIY
.	TRBJ1-3	TRBV14	ASSQKGGKGEYTIY
TRBD1	TRBJ1-2	TRBV28	ASSLLWDRGTYGYT
TRBD1	TRBJ2-7	TRBV5-4	ASNRGGPRVGTDEQY
.	TRBJ1-6	TRBV6-5	ASTRRGNSPLH
.	TRBJ2-5	TRBV5-1	ASSFLSGTGETQY
TRBD1	TRBJ1-6	TRBV4-1	ASSRDSGTDNSPLH
TRBD2	TRBJ2-3	TRBV11-2	ASSLLAGGPGTQY
TRBD2	TRBJ2-5	TRBV5-1	ASSFSGGNLQETQY
.	TRBJ2-1	TRBV7-2	ASSLEKNEQF